This TCR beta chain was sequenced during a study of blood T cell repertoires in COVID-19. The overall study: The cDNA or gDNA used as material had been derived from T cells, B-cell-depleted T cells, or PBMCs.

Clones were sequenced by immunoSEQ multiplex PCR, and TCRdb holds only the in-frame ones, with some missing. The sample includes approximately 180,000 clones, around 82% seen only once; the top ten take approximately 9.4%. Per germline, CDR1 KGHDR and CDR2 SFDVKD. After removal of 9 bases from V and 6 bases from J, the junction contained 7 bases not matched to a gene. This CDR3 comprises 13 residues. Input material: peripheral blood. This chain connects TRBV24-1 to TRBJ1-1; 9 bases align to TRBD1. The clonotype was recovered from a woman aged 80 or over with acute or convalescent COVID-19. The CDR3 DNA follows: TGTGCCACCCGGGGACAGGGTAATTCTGAAGCTTTCTTT. It encodes CATRGQGNSEAFF.